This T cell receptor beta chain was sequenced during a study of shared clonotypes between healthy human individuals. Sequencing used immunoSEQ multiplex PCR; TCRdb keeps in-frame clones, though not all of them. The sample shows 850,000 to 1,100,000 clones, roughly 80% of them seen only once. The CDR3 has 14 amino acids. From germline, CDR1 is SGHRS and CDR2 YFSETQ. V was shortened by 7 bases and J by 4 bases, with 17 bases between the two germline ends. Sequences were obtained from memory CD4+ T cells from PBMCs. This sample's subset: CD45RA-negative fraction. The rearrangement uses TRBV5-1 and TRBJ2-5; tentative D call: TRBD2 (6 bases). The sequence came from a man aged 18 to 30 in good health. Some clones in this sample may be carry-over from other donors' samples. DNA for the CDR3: TGCGCCAGCCAATTGACTAGTGGTGGAGAGACCCAGTACTTC. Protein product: CASQLTSGGETQYF.